This TCR beta chain was obtained from a study of beta chain features in type 1 diabetes. Study-wide points: A cDNA-based sequencing approach could over-represent cells with high TCR expression.

In the case of this clone: No antigen is known for it. At one boundary the junction diverges from the germline segment, which might be a read error.

Sequencing targeted expressed TCRB transcripts, as all isolated RNA had been reverse transcribed. Clones were sequenced by immunoSEQ multiplex PCR, and TCRdb holds only the in-frame ones, with some missing. The sample lists fewer than 900,000 clones, 17% occurring once. Cells sorted by CD45RO/CCR7/CD25/CD127/CD95/CD27 comprised CD4+ naive, central memory, regulatory and stem cell-like memory cells. Each sorted fraction was over 95% pure. Germline V lookup: CDR1 SGHTA, CDR2 FQGNSA. The length of the CDR3 is 14 residues. The sequence came from a woman aged 18-35 years in good health. V gene TRBV7-2 combines with J gene TRBJ2-1, with 8 bases that match TRBD2. The specimen sequenced was naive CD4+ T cells from blood. CDR3 region: CASSLAQTSAYSVF. CDR3 DNA: TGTGCCAGCAGCTTAGCACAGACTAGCGCCTACTCCGTCTTC.